This entry is about one TCR beta chain. The CDR3 contains 15 residues. Germline CDR1 is MNHEY and CDR2 is SMNVEV (reference sequence). V was shortened by 1 base and J by 4 bases, with 13 bases between the two germline ends. Several immunoSEQ plates held equal portions of the genomic DNA taken from each subset. Each unsorted PBMC replicate got 300 ng genomic DNA, tens of thousands of genomes. The team ran DNA from unsorted PBMCs on ten immunoSEQ deep assay plates for sequencing. In the original workflow: From ImmunoSEQ came sequences covering only the junction and carrying no quality scores, so filtering differed. The method was immunoSEQ multiplex PCR; TCRdb's version includes in-frame clones alone and lacks a portion of them. The DNA was the basis for D and trimming; V, J and clone size are from that table. The table has fewer than 550,000 clones, over 75% seen once; the top ten hold 9.5% to 15%. This specimen comes from a study of shared clonotypes between healthy human individuals.

The sample consisted of PBMCs. V usage is TRBV27 and J usage is TRBJ2-5; D may be TRBD2 (5 bases). The TCR comes from a woman in her forties in good health. Some clones in this sample may be carry-over from other donors' samples. CDR3 protein: CASSLWSSRGETQYF. For the CDR3, the DNA is TGTGCCAGCAGTTTATGGTCCTCTCGGGGAGAGACCCAGTACTTC.